The 30 T cell receptor beta chains listed next were all sequenced from one sample in a study of blood T cells in healthy people across ages. Together with a sample-barcoded 5' primer, a J-beta primer mix was included in a second PCR lasting about 7 to 11 cycles. Each CDR3 protein gets one entry after TCRdb re-called the 5' RACE reads with MiXCR. The sample shows about 1.4 million distinct CDR3 sequences, roughly 59% of them seen only once. Sequencing was performed on blood. These receptors all stem from a man aged 18 to 29 in good health.

This clonotype was found a few times. The genes are TRBV9 and TRBJ1-2, with D unclear. The CDR3 consists of 15 residues. The V end lost 0 bases, the J end lost 0 bases, and 9 bases lay between the germline ends. Per the germline V gene, CDR1 is SGDLS and CDR2 is YYNGEE. This CDR3 is CASSVAVQANYGYTF. The CDR3 DNA reads as TGTGCCAGCAGCGTAGCGGTCCAGGCTAACTATGGCTACACCTTC.

The rearrangement links TRBV9 to TRBJ1-1; D is uncertain. Germline V gives CDR1 SGDLS, CDR2 YYNGEE. V lost 3 bases and J 0 bases, leaving 12 bases between the germline ends. The CDR3 extends over 15 amino acids. The CDR3 sequence is CASSAEDGLNTEAFF. The CDR3 DNA reads TGTGCCAGCAGCGCGGAGGACGGTTTGAACACTGAAGCTTTCTTT.

The V and J genes are TRBV6-6 and TRBJ1-2, with D possibly being TRBD1 (5 bases). Trimming took off 11 bases at V and 3 bases at J, with 13 bases between the two ends. The CDR3 length is 12 residues. Germline V CDR1 and CDR2: MNHNY, SVGAGI (reference sequence). Here the CDR3 reads CAGLMTDYGYTF. Here the CDR3 DNA reads TGTGCCGGCCTCATGACAGACTATGGCTACACCTTC.

This sequence joins TRBV4-1 and TRBJ2-5; TRBD1 matches at 8 bases. With 1 base clipped from V and 11 bases from J, the junction kept 6 bases outside the gene matches. CDR3 size: 13 residues. Germline V lookup: CDR1 MGHRA, CDR2 YSYEKL. The CDR3 loop reads CASSQVPGQGQYF. The DNA for the CDR3 is TGCGCCAGCAGCCAAGTACCAGGACAGGGTCAGTACTTC.

The V call is TRBV6-6, the J call TRBJ2-1, with 9 bases aligning to TRBD2. The CDR3 sequence is 13 residues long. Germline V gene data show CDR1 as MNHNY and CDR2 as SVGAGI (reference sequence). The V segment lost 7 bases and the J segment 8 bases; nucleotides outside the gene matches: 6. The CDR3: CASTVAGGYEQFF. The CDR3 DNA is TGTGCCAGCACGGTTGCGGGGGGGTATGAGCAGTTCTTC.

The rearrangement joins TRBV21-1 to TRBJ2-7; TRBD2, as called in the table, went unchecked against the DNA. TRBV21-1 is described as a pseudogene. This CDR3 contains 15 residues. CDR3 amino acids: CASSNDCGALYEQYF. The CDR3 region has the DNA TGTGCCAGCAGCAACGACTGTGGGGCCCTCTACGAGCAGTACTTC.

The V call is TRBV29-1, the J call TRBJ1-1, with D maybe TRBD1 (5 bases). The CDR3 runs 14 residues. V was trimmed by 2 bases and J by 3 bases, leaving 13 bases between them. Germline-derived CDR1 and CDR2 are SQVTM and ANQGSEA. CDR3 in amino acids: CSVEQSGRDTEAFF. The CDR3 DNA follows: TGCAGCGTTGAACAGTCGGGGCGAGACACTGAAGCTTTCTTT.

The chain combines TRBV10-3 with TRBJ2-7; 9 nucleotides agree with TRBD2. The CDR3 is 16 amino acids. V was pared by 0 bases and J by 2 bases, with 5 bases of the junction left unmatched. The V gene's germline CDR1 is ENHRY and CDR2 SYGVKD. The CDR3 loop reads CAISESASGTTYEQYF. The CDR3 DNA sequence: TGTGCCATCAGTGAGTCGGCTAGCGGGACCACCTACGAGCAGTACTTC.

V and J are TRBV4-2 and TRBJ1-1; D is possibly TRBD1 (5 bases). Trimming shortened V by 2 bases and J by 1 base, and 14 bases separated the two germline ends. Germline-derived CDR1 and CDR2 are LGHNA and YNFKEQ. The CDR3 is 16 amino acids. DNA for the CDR3: TGTGCCAGCAGCCAATCAGACTCCAGGGAGAACACTGAAGCTTTCTTT. It specifies CASSQSDSRENTEAFF.

This clonotype was counted ten times or more. The chain employs TRBV28 and TRBJ2-7, with 7 bases aligning to TRBD1. This CDR3 is built from 14 residues. CDR1 MDHEN and CDR2 SYDVKM come from the germline V gene. The V gene end was trimmed by 4 bases and the J gene end by 4 bases; junction bases not matched to a gene: 7. The chain's CDR3 is CASSWRRGRYEQYF. DNA of the CDR3: TGTGCCAGCAGTTGGAGAAGGGGGCGGTACGAGCAGTACTTC.

The chain has TRBV29-1 and TRBJ2-1, with D possibly being TRBD2 (6 bases). There are 10 residues in the CDR3. Per the germline V gene, CDR1 is SQVTM and CDR2 is ANQGSEA. Trimming took 4 bases from V and 10 from J, leaving 8 bases between them. The CDR3 reads CSVASEEQFF. In nucleotides, the CDR3 is TGCAGCGTTGCTAGCGAGGAGCAGTTCTTC.

This chain joins TRBV5-4 and TRBJ2-1; the D is unclear. The germline CDR1 and CDR2 sequences are SGHNT and YYREEE (reference sequence). Trimming left V 4 bases short and J 11 bases short, with 19 bases between. The CDR3 consists of 14 residues. CDR3 sequence (DNA): TGTGCCAGCAGCCTACCAGCAGTACAAGGCAAGCAGTTCTTC. Residues: CASSLPAVQGKQFF.

There are a few counts of this clonotype. The rearrangement uses TRBV5-1 and TRBJ1-1; no definite D call. The CDR3 has 15 residues. V dropped 4 bases and J dropped 1 base, with 14 bases sitting between them. The V gene's germline CDR1 is SGHRS and CDR2 YFSETQ. The CDR3 spells CASSPRGRGNTEAFF. The CDR3 coding sequence is TGCGCCAGCAGCCCTCGCGGACGGGGGAACACTGAAGCTTTCTTT.

The V and J genes are TRBV10-2 and TRBJ2-1, with a tentative D call TRBD2 (7 bases). Between the trimmed V and J ends, which lost 0 bases and 4 bases, there was a span of 22 bases. Germline assignment: CDR1 WSHSY and CDR2 SAAADI. There are 19 residues in the CDR3. The CDR3 region is CASSESAGSWGGRYNEQFF. CDR3 DNA: TGCGCCAGCAGTGAGTCGGCAGGGTCTTGGGGGGGGCGATACAATGAGCAGTTCTTC.

The chain joins TRBV20-1 to TRBJ2-3, with D possibly TRBD2 on 6 matching bases. This CDR3 has 13 amino acids. Trimming stripped 6 bases from V and 0 bases from J, with 10 bases between. Per germline, CDR1 DFQATT and CDR2 SNEGSKA (reference sequence). The CDR3: CSAHAGSTDTQYF. The CDR3 nucleotides are TGCAGTGCCCACGCGGGGAGCACAGATACGCAGTATTTT.

In its sample, this clonotype was seen a few times. This chain links TRBV6-5 with TRBJ1-1, with D perhaps TRBD1 (5 bases). V lost 6 bases and J lost 10, with 18 bases in between. Germline values: CDR1 MNHEY, CDR2 SVGAGI. The CDR3 extends over 13 amino acids. The CDR3 DNA sequence: TGTGCCAGCAGCCAGGGAGGGGATGTGGTAGCTTTCTTT. It specifies CASSQGGDVVAFF.

This clonotype was observed a few times. The chain is built from TRBV12-3 or TRBV12-4 and TRBJ2-3, with D possibly matching TRBD2 (5 bases). CDR3 length: 14 amino acids. V was clipped by 3 bases and J by 4 bases, with 11 bases between them. CDR3 bases: TGTGCCAGCAGTTTGTTGGGCGGGTCAGATACGCAGTATTTT. It specifies CASSLLGGSDTQYF.

This chain links TRBV5-1 with TRBJ2-3; 8 bases are a match to TRBD1. The CDR3 covers 17 residues. After removal of 3 bases from V and 1 base from J, the junction contained 10 bases not matched to a gene. Germline V gene data show CDR1 as SGHRS and CDR2 as YFSETQ. This CDR3 is CASSSIGTGGGTDTQYF. CDR3 nucleotides: TGCGCCAGCAGCTCAATCGGGACAGGTGGGGGCACAGATACGCAGTATTTT.

The chain is built from TRBV10-3 and TRBJ2-3; D remains unclear. The CDR3 extends over 15 amino acids. Trimming shortened V by 6 bases and J by 0 bases, and 13 bases separated the two germline ends. Germline assignment: CDR1 ENHRY and CDR2 SYGVKD. The CDR3 DNA reads TGTGCCATCAGCCCAGGCGAGCGCAGCACAGATACGCAGTATTTT. Residues: CAISPGERSTDTQYF.

This clonotype was recorded a few times. V usage is TRBV25-1 and J usage is TRBJ2-1; 7 positions agree with TRBD2. Trimming at V came to 10 bases and at J to 5 bases, leaving 11 bases not matched to a gene. Germline loops: CDR1 MGHDK, CDR2 SYGVNS. The CDR3 has 14 residues. CDR3 sequence (DNA): TGTGCCACCCCCGCCTTAGCGGGCAACAATGAGCAGTTCTTC. Translated, it gives CATPALAGNNEQFF.

This sequence joins TRBV12-5 and TRBJ2-4, with 7 bases that match TRBD1. The V segment lost 5 bases and the J segment 13 bases; nucleotides outside the gene matches: 17. The germline V gene encodes CDR1 LGHNT and CDR2 FRNRAP. CDR3 length: 15 residues. CDR3 residues: CASGAWDSFYNEQYF. The CDR3 nucleotides read TGTGCTAGTGGTGCCTGGGACAGCTTCTACAATGAGCAGTACTTC.

In the case of this clonotype: This clone may be a read error of a much larger clone one base away. The chain links TRBV4-3 to TRBJ2-1; the D is unclear. The CDR3 is 17 amino acids. From germline, CDR1 is LGHNA and CDR2 YSLEER. V lost 0 bases to trimming and J lost 5 bases, with 17 bases between them. The CDR3 region is CASSQERGIPAHNEQFF. CDR3 DNA: TGCGCCAGCAGCCAAGAGCGTGGGATTCCCGCGCACAATGAGCAGTTCTTC.

The genes are TRBV7-2 and TRBJ2-7; D is perhaps TRBD1 (6 bases). CDR1 SGHTA and CDR2 FQGNSA come from the germline V gene. The V end was cut by 8 bases, the J end by 2 bases, with 13 bases between. This CDR3 has 13 amino acids. The CDR3 bases are TGTGCCAGCGGCCAGGCAGGGGCCTACGAGCAGTACTTC. Its protein is CASGQAGAYEQYF.

This clonotype was recorded a few times. The chain couples TRBV7-2 to TRBJ2-7; 7 bases match TRBD1. V lost 4 bases to trimming and J lost 2 bases; unmatched junction nucleotides: 5. Germline CDR1 reads SGHTA; CDR2 reads FQGNSA. The CDR3 spans 14 residues. For the CDR3, the DNA is TGTGCCAGCAGCTCTGCAGACAGGGCCTACGAGCAGTACTTC. This encodes CASSSADRAYEQYF.

The rearrangement links TRBV4-3 to TRBJ1-2; a possible D gene is TRBD1 (5 bases). V gave up 0 bases and J gave up 1 base, with 12 bases separating them. The CDR3 runs 16 residues. CDR1 LGHNA and CDR2 YSLEER come from the germline V gene. DNA for the CDR3: TGCGCCAGCAGCCAAGACGGGGCAGGGAATAACTATGGCTACACCTTC. Protein: CASSQDGAGNNYGYTF.

The chain links TRBV20-1 to TRBJ2-1, with D uncertain. Trimming left V 6 bases short and J 9 bases short, with 15 bases between. The CDR3 covers 12 residues. CDR1 is DFQATT, CDR2 SNEGSKA, per germline (reference sequence). CDR3 DNA sequence: TGCAGTGCGCGCGGTGATGGGGTTGAGCAGTTCTTC. It specifies CSARGDGVEQFF.

The chain employs TRBV4-2 and TRBJ2-3; 10 nucleotides match TRBD2. This CDR3 is built from 16 residues. The J segment lost 1 base and the V segment lost 1 base, leaving 2 bases of the junction unmatched. CDR1 is LGHNA, CDR2 YNFKEQ, per germline. CDR3 residues: CASSQAGTSGTDTQYF. In nucleotides, the CDR3 is TGTGCCAGCAGCCAAGCCGGGACTAGCGGCACAGATACGCAGTATTTT.

This clonotype showed up just a few times. The chain carries TRBV6-2 or TRBV6-3 and TRBJ2-7; D may be TRBD2 (6 bases). V lost 5 bases and J lost 12, with 20 bases in between. The CDR3 is made up of 13 amino acids. Germline CDR1 and CDR2: MNHEY and SVGEGT. CDR3 residues: CASSDLRRDFLYF. The DNA of the CDR3 is TGTGCCAGCAGTGACTTGCGCCGGGACTTCCTGTACTTC.

The chain has TRBV28 and TRBJ2-7; a possible D gene is TRBD1 (6 bases). Deletions cut 8 bases from V and 0 bases from J, with 14 bases between. This CDR3 has 14 amino acids. Germline values: CDR1 MDHEN, CDR2 SYDVKM. This chain's CDR3 is CASEATGSSYEQYF. The CDR3, as DNA: TGTGCCAGCGAGGCTACAGGGAGCTCCTACGAGCAGTACTTC. Filled out from reference TRBV28 and TRBJ2-7, the complete variable domain reads DVKVTQSSRYLVKRTGEKVFLECVQDMDHENMFWYRQDPGLGLRLIYFSYDVKMKEKGDIPEGYSVSREKKERFSLILESASTNQTSMYLCASEATGSSYEQYFGPGTRLTVT.

The chain employs TRBV12-3 or TRBV12-4 and TRBJ2-7, with D unclear. This CDR3 is 14 amino acids long. Trimming shortened V by 8 bases and J by 0 bases, and 14 bases separated the two germline ends. DNA of the CDR3: TGTGCCAGCGGACCTTTTTCTCCCTCCTACGAGCAGTACTTC. Protein sequence: CASGPFSPSYEQYF.